What follows describes a single TCR beta chain. Antigen specificity is unknown. This table comes from immunoSEQ multiplex PCR, and its TCRdb copy is limited to in-frame clones, with some not included. The table has tens of thousands of clones, over 85% seen once; the top ten hold 3.3%. The data are from a study of cytomegalovirus exposure and HLA in healthy donors. Study-wide results and limits: Reports credit the classifier with highly specific, highly sensitive diagnosis of cytomegalovirus status.

The V and J ends lost 5 bases and 1 base, in that order; junction bases with no gene match: 11. The germline gives CDR1 SGHDN, CDR2 FVKESK. The CDR3 length is 17 residues. The V and J genes are TRBV14 and TRBJ2-5, with 9 bases that match TRBD2. The origin of this receptor is a man younger than 30 in good health and CMV-seronegative. The sample comprised PBMCs. CDR3 sequence: CASSLGRSGGTQETQYF. The CDR3 DNA follows: TGTGCCAGCAGCTTAGGACGTAGCGGGGGAACCCAAGAGACCCAGTACTTC.